A selection of T cell receptor beta chains follows, all from one sample in a study of control samples from healthy donors and cancer patients. Using immunoSEQ multiplex PCR, the repertoire was profiled, and TCRdb retains in-frame clones only, with some absent. This sample has around 200,000 clones, with roughly 94% found just once. The sequenced sample was blood. The origin of the receptors is a man aged 45-65 years in good health. Each CDR3 is given with its conserved first and last residue. A D gene is named only where the DNA matches it firmly. Clone size, where shown, is once, few, many, or a class for clones that have expanded.

J	V	size	D	DNA	CDR3
TRBJ2-5	TRBV6-5	-	-	TGTGCCAGCAGTTACTCGACGGCGGAGACCCAGTACTTC	CASSYSTAETQYF
TRBJ1-2	TRBV6-5	once	-	TGTGCCAGCAGTTACTCGAGCGGCGGGAACTATGGCTACACCTTC	CASSYSSGGNYGYTF
TRBJ1-1	TRBV3-1/TRBV3-2	-	-	TGTGCCAGCAGCCAAACGGCGCTGGGGACTGAAGCTTTCTTT	CASSQTALGTEAFF
TRBJ1-1	TRBV2	-	TRBD1	TGTGCCAGAACTACCGGGACAGGGGGCACTGAAGCTTTCTTT	CARTTGTGGTEAFF
TRBJ2-1	TRBV7-3	-	-	TGTGCCAGCAGCTTAAACGGGGACAATGAGCAGTTCTTC	CASSLNGDNEQFF
TRBJ2-3	TRBV24-1	-	-	TGTGCCACCAGTGATCCGAACCCTATTAGCACAGATACGCAGTATTTT	CATSDPNPISTDTQYF
TRBJ1-3	TRBV10-3	-	-	TGTGCCATCAGCCATAACTTTTATATCACGGACAGACTGGTTCGGAACACCATATATTTT	CAISHNFYITDRLVRNTIYF
TRBJ2-1	TRBV9	-	TRBD2	TGTGCCAGCAGCGTAGATGGGCCGGTAGCGGGAAAGAATGAGCAGTTCTTC	CASSVDGPVAGKNEQFF
TRBJ2-5	TRBV28	-	-	TGTGCCAGCCGCCGGGGTCCCCAAGAGACCCAGTACTTC	CASRRGPQETQYF
TRBJ2-1	TRBV28	-	TRBD2	TGTGCCAGCAGTGGTTGGGGGGGCTACAATGAGCAGTTCTTC	CASSGWGGYNEQFF
TRBJ2-3	TRBV20-1	-	TRBD2	TGCAGTGCTAGTGTTCTGGCGGGGGGGCCTTTGGATACGCAGTATTTT	CSASVLAGGPLDTQYF
TRBJ1-4	TRBV5-1	-	-	TGCGCCAGCAGCAGAGACAGGTCTAATGAAAAACTGTTTTTT	CASSRDRSNEKLFF
TRBJ1-2	TRBV24-1	-	TRBD1	TGTGCCACCAGGACGACAGGGGATGATGGCTACACCTTC	CATRTTGDDGYTF
TRBJ2-1	TRBV11-2	once	TRBD1	TGTGCCAGCAGCGCCACAGGGGTAATGTTCTTC	CASSATGVMFF
TRBJ1-1	TRBV2	-	-	TGTGCCAGCAGTGGGGTTTTCGGGGGCACTGAAGCTTTCTTT	CASSGVFGGTEAFF
TRBJ2-3	TRBV5-4	-	TRBD2	TGTGCCAGCAGCCAGGCTAGCGGGGGGGCGACGGATACGCAGTATTTT	CASSQASGGATDTQYF
TRBJ1-2	TRBV5-1	-	TRBD1	TGCGCCAGCAGCTTGGGGGCAGGGGGCCCTCATGGCTACACCTTC	CASSLGAGGPHGYTF
TRBJ1-2	TRBV19	-	-	TGTGCCAGTAGTCCACAGGGCAACTATGGCTACACCTTC	CASSPQGNYGYTF
TRBJ1-1	TRBV2	-	-	TGTGCCAGCAGTCTAATGAACACTGAAGCTTTCTTT	CASSLMNTEAFF
TRBJ2-3	TRBV9	-	-	TGTGCCAGCAGCGTAGGGGGGGCGACCACAGATACGCAGTATTTT	CASSVGGATTDTQYF
TRBJ2-2	TRBV24-1	-	-	TGTGCCACCAGTGATTTTAACAGGAACGGGGAGCTGTTTTTT	CATSDFNRNGELFF
TRBJ2-3	TRBV7-2	-	-	TGTGCCAGCAGCTTGAGACTGAGCACAGATACGCAGTATTTT	CASSLRLSTDTQYF
TRBJ1-5	TRBV7-9	-	-	TGTGCCAGCAGCCCTGGGGGGGTGGGCAATCAGCCCCAGCATTTT	CASSPGGVGNQPQHF
TRBJ2-3	TRBV4-1	-	TRBD1	TGCGCCAGCAGCCATACAGGGGGCAGGGGGCAGTATTTT	CASSHTGGRGQYF
TRBJ2-1	TRBV28	-	TRBD2	TGTGCCAGCAGCAATAGCGGGGGGAGCTCCTACAATGAGCAGTTCTTC	CASSNSGGSSYNEQFF
TRBJ1-6	TRBV7-2	once	-	TGTGCCAGCAGCTTGCCACAGACTAATTCACCCCTCCACTTT	CASSLPQTNSPLHF
TRBJ1-1	TRBV11-2	-	-	TGTGCCAGCAGCCCCGGACAAGGGAACGCTGAAGCTTTCTTT	CASSPGQGNAEAFF
TRBJ1-1	TRBV6-6	once	-	TGTGCCAGCACTGGCCCCAGGAGCACTGAAGCTTTCTTT	CASTGPRSTEAFF
TRBJ2-7	TRBV28	-	-	TGTGCCAGCAGTTACCAGAAGCCGGAGCAGTACTTC	CASSYQKPEQYF
TRBJ2-5	TRBV14	once	-	TGTGCCAGCAGCCTGGGTGTGGGACGTGGTGAACAGACCCAGTACTTC	CASSLGVGRGEQTQYF
TRBJ1-1	TRBV19	-	-	TGTGCCAGTAGTATAAGCCCGTTGAACACTGAAGCTTTCTTT	CASSISPLNTEAFF
TRBJ2-1	TRBV7-2	-	TRBD2	TGTGCCAGCAGCTTAGCGACTAGCGGATACAATGAGCAGTTCTTC	CASSLATSGYNEQFF
TRBJ2-1	TRBV6-4	-	-	TGTGCCAGCAGTGCCCAGGGGAGAAGCTCCTACAATGAGCAGTTCTTC	CASSAQGRSSYNEQFF
TRBJ2-6	TRBV19	-	TRBD1	TGTGCCAGTATCGCCCGGACAGGGAACGCTGGGGCCAACGTCCTGACTTTC	CASIARTGNAGANVLTF
TRBJ2-5	TRBV9	once	-	TGTGCCAGCAGCGTAGCTACCGGCCAGGGCCAGGAGACCCAGTACTTC	CASSVATGQGQETQYF
TRBJ2-1	TRBV9	-	TRBD2	TGTGCCAGCAGCGCAGCCGGGGGGTCCTACAATGAGCAGTTCTTC	CASSAAGGSYNEQFF
TRBJ1-5	TRBV6-2/TRBV6-3	-	TRBD1	TGTGCCAGCAGTTATGGGACCGGACAGGGGCAAAGTCAGCCCCAGCATTTT	CASSYGTGQGQSQPQHF
TRBJ1-4	TRBV5-1	-	TRBD1	TGCGCCAGCAGCTTGGCGGGACAGGGGGTGGTCGCGGAAAAACTGTTTTTT	CASSLAGQGVVAEKLFF
TRBJ2-2	TRBV11-3	-	TRBD1	TGTGCCAGCAGCTTTGCAGACAGGGCCGTGAACACCGGGGAGCTGTTTTTT	CASSFADRAVNTGELFF
TRBJ1-1	TRBV7-8	-	-	TGTGCCAGCAACCCTGTGATGGGGGGCAGGACTGAAGCTTTCTTT	CASNPVMGGRTEAFF
TRBJ1-2	TRBV6-5	-	-	TGTGCCAGCAGTTACTCTCTCCAGGGACCCTATGGCTACACCTTC	CASSYSLQGPYGYTF
TRBJ1-2	TRBV18	-	TRBD1	TGTGCCAGCTCATCCGAACAGGGGGGCCTCTATGGCTACACCTTC	CASSSEQGGLYGYTF
TRBJ2-7	TRBV7-9	-	-	TGTGCCAGCAGCCCCGGGACATCCTACGAGCAGTACTTC	CASSPGTSYEQYF
TRBJ2-1	TRBV24-1	-	TRBD2	TGTGCCACCAGGGGCGGGGGGGCCCATTACAATGAGCAGTTCTTC	CATRGGGAHYNEQFF
TRBJ2-1	TRBV5-1	-	TRBD1	TGCGCCAGCAGCTTCCCGGGACAGGGGGCCGTTCGGTCCTACAATGAGCAGTTCTTC	CASSFPGQGAVRSYNEQFF
TRBJ1-3	TRBV10-3	-	-	TGTGCCATCTCGGAGGGCTCTGGAAACACCATATATTTT	CAISEGSGNTIYF
TRBJ2-3	TRBV7-2	-	-	TGTGCCAGCAGCTTCCAGGGCACAGATACGCAGTATTTT	CASSFQGTDTQYF
TRBJ2-1	TRBV5-6	-	-	TGTGCCAGCAGCTCGTACCCCAGCGATTCCTACAATGAGCAGTTCTTC	CASSSYPSDSYNEQFF
TRBJ1-1	TRBV7-9	once	-	TGTGCCAGCAGCAGGGTGATGAACACTGAAGCTTTCTTT	CASSRVMNTEAFF
TRBJ1-4	TRBV3-1/TRBV3-2	-	-	TGTGCCAGCAGCCAGCAGGGGACTAATGAAAAACTGTTTTTT	CASSQQGTNEKLFF
TRBJ2-3	TRBV7-2	-	-	TGTGCCAGCAGCCTTGGGGTATCCACAGATACGCAGTATTTT	CASSLGVSTDTQYF
TRBJ1-2	TRBV5-5	-	-	TGTGCCAGCAGCTTAGAGGGGACTAAACTGAATGGCTACACCTTC	CASSLEGTKLNGYTF
TRBJ1-3	TRBV2	-	TRBD1	TGTGCCAGCAGTGAAGCCCAGGGGGCTTATGGAAACACCATATATTTT	CASSEAQGAYGNTIYF